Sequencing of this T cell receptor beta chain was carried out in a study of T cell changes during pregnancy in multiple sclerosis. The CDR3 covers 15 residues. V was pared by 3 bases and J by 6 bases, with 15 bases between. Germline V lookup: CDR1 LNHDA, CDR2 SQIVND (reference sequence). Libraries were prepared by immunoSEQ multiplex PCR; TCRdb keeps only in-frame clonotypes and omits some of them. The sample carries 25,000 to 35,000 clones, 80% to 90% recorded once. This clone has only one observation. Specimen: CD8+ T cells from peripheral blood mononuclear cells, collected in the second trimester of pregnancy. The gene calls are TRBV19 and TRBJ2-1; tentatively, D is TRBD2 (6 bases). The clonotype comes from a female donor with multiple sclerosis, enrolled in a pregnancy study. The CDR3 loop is CASSMRGSMANEQFF. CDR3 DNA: TGTGCCAGTAGTATGCGGGGTAGTATGGCCAATGAGCAGTTCTTC. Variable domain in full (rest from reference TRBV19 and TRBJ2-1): DGGITQSPKYLFRKEGQNVTLSCEQNLNHDAMYWYRQDPGQGLRLIYYSQIVNDFQKGDIAEGYSVSREKKESFPLTVTSAQKNPTAFYLCASSMRGSMANEQFFGPGTRLTVL.